Each of the 10 T cell receptor beta chains below was sequenced from the same sample in a study of blood T cell repertoires in COVID-19. Some clones are missing from TCRdb's copy, which holds only in-frame ones; the method was immunoSEQ multiplex PCR. The table shows 150,000 to 200,000 clones, with around 81% occurring only once. The sample taken for sequencing was peripheral blood. These receptors were taken from a man aged 70-80 years who had recovered from COVID-19.

The rearrangement links TRBV9 to TRBJ2-6; D gene unclear. Germline V lookup: CDR1 SGDLS, CDR2 YYNGEE. The CDR3 spans 15 residues. The germline V and J ends were trimmed by 0 bases and 0 bases, with 4 bases remaining between them. The CDR3 sequence: CASSVANSGANVLTF. The DNA for the CDR3 is TGTGCCAGCAGCGTAGCTAACTCTGGGGCCAACGTCCTGACTTTC.

The rearrangement joins TRBV5-1 to TRBJ2-2; 8 bases line up with TRBD2. The CDR3 spans 16 residues. V shed 0 bases, J shed 4 bases, and the junction held 5 bases outside the gene matches. The V gene's germline CDR1 is SGHRS and CDR2 YFSETQ. This CDR3 is CASSLAGGPGTGELFF. Here the CDR3 DNA reads TGCGCCAGCAGCTTGGCGGGAGGGCCGGGCACCGGGGAGCTGTTTTTT. The variable domain in full, completed from reference TRBV5-1 and TRBJ2-2, reads KAGVTQTPRYLIKTRGQQVTLSCSPISGHRSVSWYQQTPGQGLQFLFEYFSETQRNKGNFPGRFSGRQFSNSRSEMNVSTLELGDSALYLCASSLAGGPGTGELFFGEGSRLTVL.

This clone was seen a handful of times. The J gene is TRBJ2-2, the V gene TRBV15, with 13 bases matching TRBD2. CDR1 and CDR2 (germline): LNHNV, YYDKDF (reference sequence). This CDR3 region has 17 residues. The junction had 4 bases not matched to a gene; V was cut back by 6 bases and J by 0 bases. CDR3 DNA: TGTGCCACCAGAAGGACTAGCGGGAGCACGAACACCGGGGAGCTGTTTTTT. This codes for CATRRTSGSTNTGELFF.

DNA of the CDR3: TGTGCCAGCAGACGATCCGGGCCTAGCTCACCCCTCCACTTT. This gives the protein CASRRSGPSSPLHF. The V call is TRBV28, the J call TRBJ1-6; unclear D gene. Germline values: CDR1 MDHEN, CDR2 SYDVKM. The CDR3 length is 14 residues. Trimming cost V 6 bases and J 10 bases, with 16 bases left between them.

The chain employs TRBV7-9 and TRBJ1-1; 8 nucleotides match TRBD1. Germline trimming cut 3 bases from V and 7 bases from J; bases unmatched to any gene: 7. CDR1 and CDR2 (germline): SEHNR, FQNEAQ (reference sequence). CDR3 length: 14 residues. CDR3 residues: CASSLETGAGEAFF. Here the CDR3 DNA reads TGTGCCAGCAGCTTGGAGACAGGGGCGGGTGAAGCTTTCTTT.

The chain carries TRBV6-5 and TRBJ1-2; TRBD1 matches 9 bases. Losses at the gene ends were 5 bases for V and 1 base for J; bases not matched to a gene: 5. The CDR3 runs 15 residues. Germline CDR1 MNHEY, CDR2 SVGAGI. CDR3 DNA sequence: TGTGCCAGCAGTACCACAGGGGGCCTTAACTATGGCTACACCTTC. Protein: CASSTTGGLNYGYTF.

The chain joins TRBV7-9 to TRBJ1-4, with 10 bases that match TRBD1. The CDR3 is 15 amino acids. V shed 5 bases, J shed 7 bases, and the junction held 7 bases outside the gene matches. Germline V CDR1 and CDR2: SEHNR, FQNEAQ (reference sequence). In DNA form, the CDR3 reads TGTGCCAGCAGCGAGGGACAGGGGCCGGGTGAAAAACTGTTTTTT. This sequence encodes CASSEGQGPGEKLFF.

The chain has TRBV4-1 and TRBJ2-2, with D maybe TRBD2 (7 bases). CDR1 is MGHRA, CDR2 YSYEKL, per germline. V dropped 4 bases and J dropped 6 bases, with 15 bases sitting between them. CDR3 length: 15 residues. The CDR3 here is CASSPGRGASGELFF. The CDR3 DNA follows: TGCGCCAGCAGCCCAGGTCGGGGGGCCTCCGGGGAGCTGTTTTTT.

This chain uses TRBV6-5 with TRBJ1-1; 10 bases match TRBD1. The CDR3 spans 14 residues. Losses at the gene ends were 0 bases for V and 5 bases for J; bases not matched to a gene: 0. Germline CDR1 and CDR2: MNHEY and SVGAGI. CDR3 nucleotides: TGTGCCAGCAGTTACTCGGGACAGGGGACTGAAGCTTTCTTT. It specifies CASSYSGQGTEAFF.

The V and J genes are TRBV10-3 and TRBJ2-7, with D possibly TRBD1 on 6 matching bases. Trimming shortened V by 10 bases and J by 3 bases, and 13 bases separated the two germline ends. Germline V CDR1 and CDR2: ENHRY, SYGVKD. The CDR3 runs 12 residues. The CDR3 protein is CATLGDNYEQYF. In DNA, the CDR3 is TGTGCCACCCTTGGGGACAACTACGAGCAGTACTTC.